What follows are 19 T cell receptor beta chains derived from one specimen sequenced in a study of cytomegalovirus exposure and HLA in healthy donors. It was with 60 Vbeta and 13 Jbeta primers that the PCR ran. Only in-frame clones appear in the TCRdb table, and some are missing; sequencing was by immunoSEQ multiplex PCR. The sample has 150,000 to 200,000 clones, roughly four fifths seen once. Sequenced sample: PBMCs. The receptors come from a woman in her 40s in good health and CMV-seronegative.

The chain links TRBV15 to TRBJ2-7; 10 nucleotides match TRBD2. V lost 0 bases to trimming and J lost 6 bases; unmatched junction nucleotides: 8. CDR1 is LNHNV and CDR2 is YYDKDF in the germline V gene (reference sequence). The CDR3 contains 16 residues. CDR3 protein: CATSRDMSGRAGEQYF. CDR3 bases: TGTGCCACCAGCAGAGATATGAGCGGGAGGGCCGGCGAGCAGTACTTC.

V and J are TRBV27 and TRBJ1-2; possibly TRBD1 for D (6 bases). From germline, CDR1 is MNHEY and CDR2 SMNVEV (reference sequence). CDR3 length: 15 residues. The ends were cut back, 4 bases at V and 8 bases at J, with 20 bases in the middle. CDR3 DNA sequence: TGTGCCAGCAGTTCCACACTCACAGGGTTACGGGGCTACACCTTC. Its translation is CASSSTLTGLRGYTF.

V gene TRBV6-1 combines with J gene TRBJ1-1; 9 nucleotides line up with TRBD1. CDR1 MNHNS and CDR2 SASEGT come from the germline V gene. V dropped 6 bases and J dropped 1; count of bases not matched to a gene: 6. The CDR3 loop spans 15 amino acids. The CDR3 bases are TGTGCCAGCAGGTCTGGACAGGGGAGGAACACTGAAGCTTTCTTT. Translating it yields CASRSGQGRNTEAFF.

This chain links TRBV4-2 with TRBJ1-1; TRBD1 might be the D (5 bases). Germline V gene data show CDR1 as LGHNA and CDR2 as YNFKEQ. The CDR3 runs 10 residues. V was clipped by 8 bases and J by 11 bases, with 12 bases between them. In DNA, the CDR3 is TGTGCCAGCGCGGGGGTTGAGGCTTTCTTT. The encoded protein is CASAGVEAFF.

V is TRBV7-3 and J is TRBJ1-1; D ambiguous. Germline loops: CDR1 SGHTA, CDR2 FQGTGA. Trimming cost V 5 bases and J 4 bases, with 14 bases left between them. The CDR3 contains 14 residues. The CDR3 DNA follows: TGTGCCAGCAGCCCTAACGCGAGGGCCACTGAAGCTTTCTTT. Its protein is CASSPNARATEAFF.

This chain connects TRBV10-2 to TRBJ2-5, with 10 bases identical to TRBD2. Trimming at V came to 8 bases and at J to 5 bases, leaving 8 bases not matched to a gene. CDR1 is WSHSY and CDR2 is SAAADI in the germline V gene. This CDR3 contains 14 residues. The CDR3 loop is CASGRLAGSETQYF. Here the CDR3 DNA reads TGCGCCAGCGGTAGACTAGCGGGTAGTGAGACCCAGTACTTC.

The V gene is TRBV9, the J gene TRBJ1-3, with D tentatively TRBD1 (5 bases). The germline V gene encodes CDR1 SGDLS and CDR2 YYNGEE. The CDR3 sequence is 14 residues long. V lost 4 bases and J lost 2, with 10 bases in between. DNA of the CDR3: TGTGCCAGCAGCCAGGGTGTGACTGGAAACACCATATATTTT. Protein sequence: CASSQGVTGNTIYF.

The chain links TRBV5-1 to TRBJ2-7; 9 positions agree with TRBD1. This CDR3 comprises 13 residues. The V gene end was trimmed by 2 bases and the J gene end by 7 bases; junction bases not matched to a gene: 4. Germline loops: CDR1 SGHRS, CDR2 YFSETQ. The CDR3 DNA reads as TGCGCCAGCAGCTTCTGGACAGGGGAAGAGCAGTACTTC. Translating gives CASSFWTGEEQYF.

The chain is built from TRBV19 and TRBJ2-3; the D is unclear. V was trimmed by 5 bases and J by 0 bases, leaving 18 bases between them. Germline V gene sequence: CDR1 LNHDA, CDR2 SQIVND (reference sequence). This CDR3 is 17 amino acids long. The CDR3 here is CASSSYIRVASTDTQYF. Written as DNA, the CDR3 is TGTGCCAGTAGTTCCTATATCCGGGTAGCTAGCACAGATACGCAGTATTTT.

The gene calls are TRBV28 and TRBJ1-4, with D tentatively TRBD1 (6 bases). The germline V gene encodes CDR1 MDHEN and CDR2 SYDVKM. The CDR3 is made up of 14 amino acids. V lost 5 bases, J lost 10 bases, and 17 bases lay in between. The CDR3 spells CASSPPGAEGKLFF. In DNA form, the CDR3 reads TGTGCCAGCAGTCCCCCAGGGGCTGAGGGAAAACTGTTTTTT. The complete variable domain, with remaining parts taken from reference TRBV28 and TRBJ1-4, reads DVKVTQSSRYLVKRTGEKVFLECVQDMDHENMFWYRQDPGLGLRLIYFSYDVKMKEKGDIPEGYSVSREKKERFSLILESASTNQTSMYLCASSPPGAEGKLFFGSGTQLSVL.

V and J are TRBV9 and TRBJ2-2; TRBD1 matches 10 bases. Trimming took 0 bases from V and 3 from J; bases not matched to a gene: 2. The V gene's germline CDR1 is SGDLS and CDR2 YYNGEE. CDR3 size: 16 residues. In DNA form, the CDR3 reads TGTGCCAGCAGCGTAGGACAGGGGGCGGACACCGGGGAGCTGTTTTTT. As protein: CASSVGQGADTGELFF.

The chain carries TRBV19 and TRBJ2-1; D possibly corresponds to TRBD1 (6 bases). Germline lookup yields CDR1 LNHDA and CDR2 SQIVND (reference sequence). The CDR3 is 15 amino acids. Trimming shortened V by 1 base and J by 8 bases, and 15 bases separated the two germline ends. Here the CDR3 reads CASSIGEEGGHEQFF. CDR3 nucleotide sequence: TGTGCCAGTAGTATAGGGGAAGAAGGGGGTCATGAGCAGTTCTTC.

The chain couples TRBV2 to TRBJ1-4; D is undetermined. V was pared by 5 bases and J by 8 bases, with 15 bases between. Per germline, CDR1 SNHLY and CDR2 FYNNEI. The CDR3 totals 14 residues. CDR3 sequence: CASSRLLVGEKLFF. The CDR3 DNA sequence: TGTGCCAGCAGTCGACTCCTGGTTGGAGAAAAACTGTTTTTT.

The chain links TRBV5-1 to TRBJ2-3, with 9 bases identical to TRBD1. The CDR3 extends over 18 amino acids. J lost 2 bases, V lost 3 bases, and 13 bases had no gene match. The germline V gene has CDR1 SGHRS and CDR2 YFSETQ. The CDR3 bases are TGCGCCAGCAGCTCTCCAAGTTGGCGGGACAGGGCCACAGATACGCAGTATTTT. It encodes CASSSPSWRDRATDTQYF.

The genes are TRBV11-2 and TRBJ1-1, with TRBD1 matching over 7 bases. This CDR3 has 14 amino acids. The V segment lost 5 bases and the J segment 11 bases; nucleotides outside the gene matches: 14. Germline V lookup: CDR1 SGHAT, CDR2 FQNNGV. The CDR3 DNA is TGTGCCAGCAGCCCTTATCCCAAAACAGGGGAGGCTTTCTTT. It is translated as CASSPYPKTGEAFF.

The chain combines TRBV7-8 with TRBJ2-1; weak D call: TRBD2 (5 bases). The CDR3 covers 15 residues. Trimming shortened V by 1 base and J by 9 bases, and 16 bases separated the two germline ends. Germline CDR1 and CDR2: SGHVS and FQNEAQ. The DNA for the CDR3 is TGTGCCAGCAGCTTAGGCAATAGCGCCCATAGTGAGCAGTTCTTC. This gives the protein CASSLGNSAHSEQFF.

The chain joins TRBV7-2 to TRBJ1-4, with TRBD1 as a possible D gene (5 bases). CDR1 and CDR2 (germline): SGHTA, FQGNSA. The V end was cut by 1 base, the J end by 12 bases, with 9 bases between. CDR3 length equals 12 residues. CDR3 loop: CASSLVHRQLFF. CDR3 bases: TGTGCCAGCAGCTTAGTTCACAGGCAACTGTTTTTT. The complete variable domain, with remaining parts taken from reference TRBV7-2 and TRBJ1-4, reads GAGVSQSPSNKVTEKGKDVELRCDPISGHTALYWYRQSLGQGLEFLIYFQGNSAPDKSGLPSDRFSAERTGGSVSTLTIQRTQQEDSAVYLCASSLVHRQLFFGSGTQLSVL.

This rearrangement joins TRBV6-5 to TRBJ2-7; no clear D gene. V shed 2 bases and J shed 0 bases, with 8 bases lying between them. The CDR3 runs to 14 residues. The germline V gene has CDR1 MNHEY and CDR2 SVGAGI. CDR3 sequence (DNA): TGTGCCAGCAGTTACATGGGCTCCTCCTACGAGCAGTACTTC. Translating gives CASSYMGSSYEQYF.

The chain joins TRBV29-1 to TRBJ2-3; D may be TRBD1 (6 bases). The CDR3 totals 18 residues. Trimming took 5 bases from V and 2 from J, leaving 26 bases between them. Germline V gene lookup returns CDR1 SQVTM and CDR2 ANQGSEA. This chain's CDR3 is CSVYIVATGPYITDTQYF. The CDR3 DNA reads TGCAGCGTTTATATTGTAGCGACAGGACCCTATATCACAGATACGCAGTATTTT.